Below are 21 T cell receptor beta chains sequenced from a single sample in a study of cytomegalovirus exposure and HLA in healthy donors. The PCR made use of 60 Vbeta and 13 Jbeta primers. The table came from immunoSEQ multiplex PCR; TCRdb's copy has only in-frame clones and leaves some out. The sample holds about 60,000 clones, 77% seen once. Sequences were obtained from PBMCs. The receptors shown here come from a woman between 40 and 50 years old in good health and CMV-seropositive.

The chain carries TRBV5-1 and TRBJ2-5; 11 bases are shared with TRBD1. CDR1 SGHRS and CDR2 YFSETQ come from the germline V gene. After removal of 0 bases from V and 4 bases from J, the junction contained 5 bases not matched to a gene. The CDR3 is 16 residues long. The CDR3 is CASSLAWGTGGETQYF. In nucleotides, the CDR3 is TGCGCCAGCAGCTTGGCGTGGGGGACAGGGGGAGAGACCCAGTACTTC.

A few counts support this clone. The chain combines TRBV6-6 with TRBJ2-7; 10 bases are shared with TRBD2. With 3 bases clipped from V and 5 bases from J, the junction kept 1 base outside the gene matches. Germline-derived CDR1 and CDR2 are MNHNY and SVGAGI (reference sequence). This CDR3 comprises 13 residues. The CDR3 is CASSYTSGNEQYF. CDR3 coding DNA: TGTGCCAGCAGTTATACTAGCGGGAACGAGCAGTACTTC.

In this sample, this clone turned up once. The chain joins TRBV7-8 to TRBJ1-1; the D gene is possibly TRBD1 (5 bases). This CDR3 region has 13 residues. Germline assignment: CDR1 SGHVS and CDR2 FQNEAQ. V was cut by 5 bases and J by 5 bases, with 12 bases left in between. In DNA form, the CDR3 reads TGTGCCAGCAGCGTCGCCTCAGGGACTGAAGCTTTCTTT. The encoded protein is CASSVASGTEAFF.

This chain uses TRBV29-1 with TRBJ2-3; maybe TRBD1 (5 bases). The V gene's germline CDR1 is SQVTM and CDR2 ANQGSEA. Deletions cut 4 bases from V and 5 bases from J, with 10 bases between. This CDR3 comprises 12 residues. CDR3 DNA: TGCAGCGTTGGGCAGGGTGGAGATACGCAGTATTTT. Translating it yields CSVGQGGDTQYF.

The chain employs TRBV18 and TRBJ1-4; 8 bases are shared with TRBD1. Germline CDR1 KGHSH, CDR2 LQKENI. The J segment lost 6 bases and the V segment lost 3 bases, leaving 0 bases of the junction unmatched. This CDR3 is built from 13 residues. CDR3 sequence: CASSPGQDEKLFF. CDR3 sequence (DNA): TGTGCCAGCTCACCGGGACAGGATGAAAAACTGTTTTTT.

The chain couples TRBV30 to TRBJ2-7; no reliable D call. The germline V gene encodes CDR1 GTSNPN and CDR2 SVGIG (reference sequence). The CDR3 sequence is 11 residues long. The ends were cut back, 2 bases at V and 5 bases at J, with 7 bases in the middle. The CDR3 region has the DNA TGTGCCTGGAGTTCCACTAACGAGCAGTACTTC. It is translated as CAWSSTNEQYF.

In its sample, this clone was seen a few times. The rearrangement uses TRBV5-1 and TRBJ2-2; the match to TRBD2 covers 12 bases. V gave up 1 base and J gave up 6 bases; unmatched junction bases: 1. Germline loops: CDR1 SGHRS, CDR2 YFSETQ. The CDR3 consists of 15 residues. In DNA, the CDR3 is TGCGCCAGCAGCTTGACTAGCGGGGGGCCCGGGGAGCTGTTTTTT. Its translation: CASSLTSGGPGELFF.

This chain connects TRBV5-1 to TRBJ1-5, with 12 positions matching TRBD1. The CDR3 is 15 amino acids. Germline V gene sequence: CDR1 SGHRS, CDR2 YFSETQ. J gave up 5 bases and V 4 bases, and 4 bases lay outside the gene matches. CDR3 region: CASSPGQGAYQPQHF. The CDR3 bases are TGCGCCAGCAGCCCGGGACAGGGGGCTTATCAGCCCCAGCATTTT. Filled out from reference TRBV5-1 and TRBJ1-5, the complete variable domain reads KAGVTQTPRYLIKTRGQQVTLSCSPISGHRSVSWYQQTPGQGLQFLFEYFSETQRNKGNFPGRFSGRQFSNSRSEMNVSTLELGDSALYLCASSPGQGAYQPQHFGDGTRLSIL.

This clone was counted a few times. The chain has TRBV27 and TRBJ2-2, with D maybe TRBD1 (6 bases). Trimming removed 9 bases at V and 1 base at J, with 15 bases between. The germline gives CDR1 MNHEY, CDR2 SMNVEV (reference sequence). This CDR3 comprises 15 residues. The CDR3 is CARTWQGKNTGELFF. The CDR3, as DNA: TGTGCCAGGACCTGGCAGGGGAAGAACACCGGGGAGCTGTTTTTT.

This chain connects TRBV6-1 to TRBJ2-4; a possible D gene is TRBD1 (5 bases). V lost 3 bases and J lost 2, with 5 bases in between. The CDR3 consists of 13 residues. The germline V gene encodes CDR1 MNHNS and CDR2 SASEGT. Here the CDR3 DNA reads TGTGCCAGCAGTGAGGGGCCCAAAAACATTCAGTACTTC. Translated: CASSEGPKNIQYF.

As concerns this clone: Compared with germline, one end of the junction differs, possibly owing to a read error. The chain couples TRBV28 to TRBJ2-4, with a weak D call TRBD2 (5 bases). The V gene's germline CDR1 is MDHEN and CDR2 SYDVKM. The CDR3 length is 16 residues. CDR3 coding DNA: TGTGCCAGCAGTCCGTTCCTGAGGCTAGCCAAAAACAGTCAGTACTTC. Translating it yields CASSPFLRLAKNSQYF. Filled out from reference TRBV28 and TRBJ2-4, the complete variable domain reads DVKVTQSSRYLVKRTGEKVFLECVQDMDHENMFWYRQDPGLGLRLIYFSYDVKMKEKGDIPEGYSVSREKKERFSLILESASTNQTSMYLCASSPFLRLAKNSQYFGAGTRLSVL.

The rearrangement uses TRBV5-8 and TRBJ1-6; D is possibly TRBD1 (6 bases). The CDR3 loop spans 16 amino acids. CDR1 is SGHTS, CDR2 YDEGEE, per germline. The V end lost 5 bases, the J end lost 4 bases, and 16 bases lay between the germline ends. The CDR3 sequence is CASRHRVWGYNSPLHF. The DNA for the CDR3 is TGTGCCAGCAGGCACAGGGTTTGGGGTTATAATTCACCCCTCCACTTT.

This clone has just a few counts. The rearrangement links TRBV6-5 to TRBJ2-2; possible D gene TRBD1, 6 bases. The CDR3 is 13 residues long. Between the trimmed V and J ends, which lost 6 bases and 6 bases, there was a span of 11 bases. Germline V gene sequence: CDR1 MNHEY, CDR2 SVGAGI. CDR3 region: CASRREGAGELFF. The CDR3 region has the DNA TGTGCCAGCAGACGTGAGGGGGCCGGGGAGCTGTTTTTT.

The rearrangement links TRBV7-2 to TRBJ1-3; D is undetermined. The CDR3 runs 15 residues. CDR1 is SGHTA and CDR2 is FQGNSA in the germline V gene. V lost 5 bases and J lost 2, with 13 bases in between. The CDR3: CASSPEGSPGNTIYF. Written as DNA, the CDR3 is TGTGCCAGCAGCCCCGAGGGCAGTCCTGGAAACACCATATATTTT.

The V and J genes are TRBV6-5 and TRBJ1-2; 7 bases line up with TRBD1. The CDR3 sequence is 12 residues long. The V and J ends lost 5 bases and 8 bases, in that order; junction bases with no gene match: 5. CDR1 is MNHEY and CDR2 is SVGAGI in the germline V gene. The CDR3 DNA follows: TGTGCCAGCAGTACCACAGGGGAAGGCTACACCTTC. It specifies CASSTTGEGYTF.

This clone was detected a few times. The genes are TRBV5-6 and TRBJ2-7; perhaps TRBD1 as D (5 bases). Deletions cut 2 bases from V and 3 bases from J, with 12 bases between. The CDR3 spans 14 residues. Germline-derived CDR1 and CDR2 are SGHDT and YYEEEE. CDR3 sequence (DNA): TGTGCCAGCAGCTTTTCCCTAGGGGACTACGAGCAGTACTTC. This gives the protein CASSFSLGDYEQYF.

The rearrangement uses TRBV30 and TRBJ1-2, with TRBD1 matching over 10 bases. V lost 4 bases, J lost 4 bases, and 6 bases stayed unmatched. The CDR3 length is 14 residues. CDR1 GTSNPN and CDR2 SVGIG come from the germline V gene (reference sequence). CDR3 in amino acids: CAWNSRDRGYGYTF. The CDR3, as DNA: TGTGCCTGGAACAGCAGGGACAGGGGCTATGGCTACACCTTC. The full variable domain, completed using reference TRBV30 and TRBJ1-2, is SQTIHQWPATLVQPVGSPLSLECTVEGTSNPNLYWYRQAAGRGLQLLFYSVGIGQISSEVPQNLSASRPQDRQFILSSKKLLLSDSGFYLCAWNSRDRGYGYTFGSGTRLTVV.

The chain combines TRBV7-2 with TRBJ1-1, with D unclear. Germline V gene data show CDR1 as SGHTA and CDR2 as FQGNSA. V lost 5 bases, J lost 8 bases, and 15 bases lay in between. This CDR3 is built from 13 residues. The CDR3 loop is CASSPVPSGEAFF. CDR3 nucleotide sequence: TGTGCCAGCAGCCCCGTACCTAGCGGGGAAGCTTTCTTT.

The chain recombines TRBV7-6 with TRBJ2-3; no clear D gene. The CDR3 covers 15 residues. Germline V gene lookup returns CDR1 SGHVS and CDR2 FNYEAQ. The ends were cut back, 1 base at V and 2 bases at J, with 10 bases in the middle. The CDR3 here is CASSLGSGDTDTQYF. Written as DNA, the CDR3 is TGTGCCAGCAGCTTAGGGTCGGGTGACACAGATACGCAGTATTTT.

This clone appeared once. This chain links TRBV2 with TRBJ2-5; D is unclear. Trimming left V 4 bases short and J 5 bases short, with 11 bases between. This CDR3 region has 13 residues. The germline gives CDR1 SNHLY, CDR2 FYNNEI. Here the CDR3 reads CASSVWLWETQYF. The CDR3 DNA sequence: TGTGCCAGCAGTGTGTGGCTCTGGGAGACCCAGTACTTC.

The chain combines TRBV5-4 with TRBJ1-6; perhaps TRBD1 as D (5 bases). Germline V gene lookup returns CDR1 SGHNT and CDR2 YYREEE (reference sequence). The V end was cut by 6 bases, the J end by 7 bases, with 11 bases between. The CDR3 spans 13 residues. CDR3 protein: CASKGRINSPLHF. For the CDR3, the DNA is TGTGCCAGCAAGGGGCGGATAAATTCACCCCTCCACTTT.